These 3 T cell receptor beta chains were all obtained from the same sample, sequenced in a study of OX40 agonist ivuxolimab in advanced cancers. Clones were read by immunoSEQ multiplex PCR, and TCRdb kept only the in-frame ones, dropping some. The data show 65,000 to 70,000 clones, around 90% seen once. The sequencing here drew on CD4+ or CD8+ T cells sorted from blood, taken in a trial of the OX40 agonist ivuxolimab. These receptors came from an adult with an advanced solid tumor such as melanoma, head and neck, liver or kidney cancer.

This clone was detected once. The chain carries TRBV18 and TRBJ1-2; 7 bases line up with TRBD1. The CDR3 is made up of 13 amino acids. V gave up 6 bases and J gave up 6 bases; unmatched junction bases: 7. CDR1 is KGHSH and CDR2 is LQKENI in the germline V gene. The CDR3 DNA reads as TGTGCCAGCTCCCGGACAGGAGGGAATGGCTACACCTTC. Its translation is CASSRTGGNGYTF.

The chain links TRBV5-4 to TRBJ2-3; 9 positions match TRBD2. The germline V gene encodes CDR1 SGHNT and CDR2 YYREEE (reference sequence). This CDR3 is 14 amino acids long. Trimming at V came to 4 bases and at J to 6 bases, leaving 6 bases not matched to a gene. For the CDR3, the DNA is TGTGCCAGCAGCCATAGCGGGAGTTCTGATACGCAGTATTTT. Its protein product is CASSHSGSSDTQYF. Based on the CDR3 plus reference TRBV5-4 and TRBJ2-3, the full variable domain is ETGVTQSPTHLIKTRGQQVTLRCSSQSGHNTVSWYQQALGQGPQFIFQYYREEENGRGNFPPRFSGLQFPNYSSELNVNALELDDSALYLCASSHSGSSDTQYFGPGTRLTVL.

V usage is TRBV28 and J usage is TRBJ1-5; 7 bases are a match to TRBD1. V was clipped by 1 base and J by 6 bases; unmatched bases: 6. The CDR3 length is 15 residues. In germline, CDR1 is MDHEN, CDR2 SYDVKM. CDR3 coding DNA: TGTGCCAGCAGTTTATACAGGGGAGGCGGTCAGCCCCAGCATTTT. Translation gives CASSLYRGGGQPQHF.